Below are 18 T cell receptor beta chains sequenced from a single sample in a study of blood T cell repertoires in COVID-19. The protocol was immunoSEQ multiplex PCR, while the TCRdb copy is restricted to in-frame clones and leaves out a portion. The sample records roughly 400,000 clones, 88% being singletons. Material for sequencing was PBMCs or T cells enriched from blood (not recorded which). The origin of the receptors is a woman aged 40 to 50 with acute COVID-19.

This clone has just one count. For the CDR3, the DNA is TGTGCCAGCAGTTACAAACGTACAGGTCCCTACGAGCAGTACTTC. Residues: CASSYKRTGPYEQYF. The chain carries TRBV6-5 and TRBJ2-7; maybe TRBD1 (5 bases). Trimming took off 2 bases at V and 2 bases at J, with 13 bases between the two ends. The CDR3 runs to 15 residues. Germline CDR1 MNHEY, CDR2 SVGAGI.

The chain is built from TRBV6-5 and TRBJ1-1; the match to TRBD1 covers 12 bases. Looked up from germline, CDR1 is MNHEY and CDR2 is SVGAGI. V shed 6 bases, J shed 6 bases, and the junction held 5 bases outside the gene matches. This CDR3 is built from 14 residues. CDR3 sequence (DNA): TGTGCCAGCAGGGGGACAGGGGGCTTGGCTGAAGCTTTCTTT. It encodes CASRGTGGLAEAFF.

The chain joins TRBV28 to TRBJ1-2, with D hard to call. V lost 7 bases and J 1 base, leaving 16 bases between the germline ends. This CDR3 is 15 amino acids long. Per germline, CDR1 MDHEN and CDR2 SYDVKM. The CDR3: CASTHRDPINYGYTF. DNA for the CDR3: TGTGCCAGCACCCACCGGGATCCCATTAACTATGGCTACACCTTC.

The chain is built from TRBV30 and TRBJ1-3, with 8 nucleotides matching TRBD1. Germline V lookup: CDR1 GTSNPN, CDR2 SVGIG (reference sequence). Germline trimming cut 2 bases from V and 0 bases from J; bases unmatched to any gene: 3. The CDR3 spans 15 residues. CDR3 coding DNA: TGTGCCTGGAGTCCCGGACAGGGCTCTGGAAACACCATATATTTT. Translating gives CAWSPGQGSGNTIYF.

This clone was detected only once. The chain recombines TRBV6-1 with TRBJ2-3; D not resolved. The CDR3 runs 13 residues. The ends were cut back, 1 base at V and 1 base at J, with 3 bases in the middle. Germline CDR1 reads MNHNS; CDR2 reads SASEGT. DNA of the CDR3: TGTGCCAGCAGTGAAGGAGGCACAGATACGCAGTATTTT. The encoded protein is CASSEGGTDTQYF.

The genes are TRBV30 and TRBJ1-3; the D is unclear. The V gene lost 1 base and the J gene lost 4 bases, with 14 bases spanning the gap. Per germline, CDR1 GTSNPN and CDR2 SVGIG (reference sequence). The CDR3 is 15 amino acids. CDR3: CAWSGRGSGGNTIYF. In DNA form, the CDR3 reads TGTGCCTGGAGTGGTCGAGGGTCTGGGGGAAACACCATATATTTT.

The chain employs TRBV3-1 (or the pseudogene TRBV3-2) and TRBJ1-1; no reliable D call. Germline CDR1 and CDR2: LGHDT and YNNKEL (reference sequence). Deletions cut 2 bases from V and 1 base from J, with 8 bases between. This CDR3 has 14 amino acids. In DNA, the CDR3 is TGTGCCAGCAGCCAATTTTCGGGGAACACTGAAGCTTTCTTT. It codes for CASSQFSGNTEAFF.

CDR3 protein: CATSGLAADTQYF. CDR3 DNA: TGTGCCACCAGTGGCCTAGCTGCAGATACGCAGTATTTT. This chain connects TRBV24-1 to TRBJ2-3; D possibly corresponds to TRBD2 (5 bases). Germline V CDR1 and CDR2: KGHDR, SFDVKD. This CDR3 is built from 13 residues. The V gene lost 5 bases and the J gene lost 4 bases, with 9 bases spanning the gap.

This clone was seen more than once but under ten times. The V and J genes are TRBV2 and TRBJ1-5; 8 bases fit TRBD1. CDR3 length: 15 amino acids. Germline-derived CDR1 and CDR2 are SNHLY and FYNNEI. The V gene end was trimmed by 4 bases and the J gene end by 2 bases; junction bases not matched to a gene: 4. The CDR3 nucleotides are TGTGCCAGCAGTGCCCCAGGGGGCGGCAATCAGCCCCAGCATTTT. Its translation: CASSAPGGGNQPQHF.

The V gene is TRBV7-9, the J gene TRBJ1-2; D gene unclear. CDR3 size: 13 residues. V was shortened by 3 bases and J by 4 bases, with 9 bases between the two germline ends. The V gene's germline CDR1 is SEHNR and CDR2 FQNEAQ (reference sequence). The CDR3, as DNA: TGTGCCAGCAGCTTTAAGCAAGCCTATGGCTACACCTTC. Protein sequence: CASSFKQAYGYTF.

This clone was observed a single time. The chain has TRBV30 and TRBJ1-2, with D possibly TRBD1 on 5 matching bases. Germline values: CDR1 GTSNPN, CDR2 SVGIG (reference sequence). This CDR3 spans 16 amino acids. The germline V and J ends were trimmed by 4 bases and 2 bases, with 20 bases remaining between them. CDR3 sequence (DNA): TGTGCCTGGATGAGCCCCCGGACCGGGGGGAACTATGGCTACACCTTC. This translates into CAWMSPRTGGNYGYTF.

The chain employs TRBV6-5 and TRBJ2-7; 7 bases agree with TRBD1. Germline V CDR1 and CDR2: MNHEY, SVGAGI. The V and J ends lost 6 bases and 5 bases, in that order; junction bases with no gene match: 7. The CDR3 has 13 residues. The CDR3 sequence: CASRKTGTHEQYF. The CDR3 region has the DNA TGTGCCAGCAGGAAGACAGGGACCCACGAGCAGTACTTC.

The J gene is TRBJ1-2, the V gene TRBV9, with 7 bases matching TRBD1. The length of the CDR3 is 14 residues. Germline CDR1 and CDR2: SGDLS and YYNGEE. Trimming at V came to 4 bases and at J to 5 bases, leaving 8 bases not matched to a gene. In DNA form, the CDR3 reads TGTGCCAGCAGCTTTTCCGGGACAGCTTATGGCTACACCTTC. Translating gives CASSFSGTAYGYTF.

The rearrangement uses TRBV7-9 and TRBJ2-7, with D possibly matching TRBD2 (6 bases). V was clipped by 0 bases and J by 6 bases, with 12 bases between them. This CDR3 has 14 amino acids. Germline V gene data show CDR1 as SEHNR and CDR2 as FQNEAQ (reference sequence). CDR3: CASSLAGRGAEQYF. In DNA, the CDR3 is TGTGCCAGCAGCTTAGCGGGGCGGGGCGCCGAGCAGTACTTC. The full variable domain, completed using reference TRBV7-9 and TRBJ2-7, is DTGVSQNPRHKITKRGQNVTFRCDPISEHNRLYWYRQTLGQGPEFLTYFQNEAQLEKSRLLSDRFSAERPKGSFSTLEIQRTEQGDSAMYLCASSLAGRGAEQYFGPGTRLTVT.

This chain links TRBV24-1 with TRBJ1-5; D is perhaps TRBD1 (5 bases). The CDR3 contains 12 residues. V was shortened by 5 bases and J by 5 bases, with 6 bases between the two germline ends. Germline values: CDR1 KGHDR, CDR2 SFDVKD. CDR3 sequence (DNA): TGTGCCACCAGTGCAGGGTATCAGCCCCAGCATTTT. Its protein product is CATSAGYQPQHF.

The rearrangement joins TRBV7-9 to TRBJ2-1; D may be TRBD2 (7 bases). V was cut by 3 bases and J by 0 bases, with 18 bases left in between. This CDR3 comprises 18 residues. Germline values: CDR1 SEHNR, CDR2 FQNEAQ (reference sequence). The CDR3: CASSFGGRTESSYNEQFF. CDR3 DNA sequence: TGTGCCAGCAGCTTCGGGGGGCGCACAGAAAGCTCCTACAATGAGCAGTTCTTC.

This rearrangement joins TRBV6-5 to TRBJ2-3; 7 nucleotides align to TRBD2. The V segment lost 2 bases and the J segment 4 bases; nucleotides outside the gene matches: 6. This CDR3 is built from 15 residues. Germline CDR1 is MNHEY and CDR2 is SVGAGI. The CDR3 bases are TGTGCCAGCAGTTACGGGGCGGGGGTTTCAGATACGCAGTATTTT. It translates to CASSYGAGVSDTQYF.

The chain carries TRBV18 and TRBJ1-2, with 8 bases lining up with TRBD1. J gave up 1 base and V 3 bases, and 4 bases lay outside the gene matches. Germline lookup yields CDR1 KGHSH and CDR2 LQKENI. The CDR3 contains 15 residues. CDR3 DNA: TGTGCCAGCTCACCTTTACAGGGGGGTAACTATGGCTACACCTTC. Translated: CASSPLQGGNYGYTF. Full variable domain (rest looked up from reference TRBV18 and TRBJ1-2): NAGVMQNPRHLVRRRGQEARLRCSPMKGHSHVYWYRQLPEEGLKFMVYLQKENIIDESGMPKERFSAEFPKEGPSILRIQQVVRGDSAAYFCASSPLQGGNYGYTFGSGTRLTVV.